The TCR beta chain under discussion was sequenced for a study of T cells expressing NK-cell markers. Study-level background: There were seven HCMV-seropositive donors and one seronegative donor among the eight sequenced. Notes on the study in general: It was still unclear whether expanded NKG2C+ T cell clones were HCMV specific. Dominant NKG2C+ clonotypes were found to form about 1.0-7.5% of CD8+ T cells in over five donors.

This CDR3 is 15 amino acids long. CDR1 MNHEY and CDR2 SMNVEV come from the germline V gene (reference sequence). Comment on this clonotype: Antigen unknown.

With the 5' RACE reads reprocessed, TCRdb shows one record per CDR3 protein and no DNA. The repertoire shows roughly 420,000 distinct CDR3 sequences; the top ten hold about 7.1%. Material for sequencing was blood T cells: a sorted CD56 or NKG2C T cell subset, CD4+ or CD8+ T cells, or bulk PBMC T cells (not recorded which). The origin of this receptor is a woman aged 18-70 years in good health. The chain uses TRBV27 and TRBJ1-2; no DNA is available, so the TRBD1 call from TCRdb remains unchecked. CDR3: CASSLTGGARYGYTF.